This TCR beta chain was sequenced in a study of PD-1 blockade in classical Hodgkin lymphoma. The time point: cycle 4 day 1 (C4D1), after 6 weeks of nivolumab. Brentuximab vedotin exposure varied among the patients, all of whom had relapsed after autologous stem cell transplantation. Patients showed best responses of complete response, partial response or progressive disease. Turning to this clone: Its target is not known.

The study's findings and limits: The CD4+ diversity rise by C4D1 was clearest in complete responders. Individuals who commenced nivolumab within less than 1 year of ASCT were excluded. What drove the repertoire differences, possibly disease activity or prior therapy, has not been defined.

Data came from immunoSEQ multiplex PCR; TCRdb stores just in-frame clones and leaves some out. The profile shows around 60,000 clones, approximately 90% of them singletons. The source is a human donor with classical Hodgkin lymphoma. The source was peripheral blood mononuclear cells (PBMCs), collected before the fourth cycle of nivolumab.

The CDR3 spells CASSYKGETQYF. DNA of the CDR3: TGCGCCAGCAGCTATAAGGGGGAGACCCAGTACTTC. This chain uses TRBV5-1 with TRBJ2-5; a weak D match, TRBD1 (5 bases). From germline, CDR1 is SGHRS and CDR2 YFSETQ. Deletions cut 3 bases from V and 5 bases from J, with 8 bases between. The CDR3 consists of 12 residues.